This TCR beta chain was recorded in a study of CD8+CD57+ T cells in acquired aplastic anemia. The wider study: Yields of DNA that came from sorted CD4+ and CD8+ cells averaged roughly 3 ug. Study results and limitations: The number of CD8+ CDR3 sequences shared by patients and controls was fewer than 35. Simpson's diversity of CD8+ cells was not significantly different in patients compared with controls.

Those patients picked for sequencing had displayed CD8+CD57+ cell expansion on flow cytometry. According to the study, genomic DNA was the template for TCR beta VDJ and CDR3 profiling. TCRdb independently ran MiXCR on the reads; one entry per CDR3 protein. The data show over 250,000 distinct CDR3 sequences, about three fifths seen once. This CDR3 has 15 amino acids. V lost 6 bases to trimming and J lost 5 bases, with 21 bases between them. Germline V gene lookup returns CDR1 SGHNT and CDR2 YYREEE (reference sequence). In its sample, this clonotype was seen many times. Antigen: not known. The receptor was derived from a human donor with aplastic anemia. The rearrangement uses TRBV5-4 and TRBJ2-7, with TRBD2 as a possible D gene (7 bases). What was sequenced was sorted CD4+, CD8+, or CD8+CD57+ T cells (not recorded which) from PBMCs. The CDR3 loop reads CASTLWGGAGNEQYF. The CDR3 DNA reads as TGTGCCAGCACCCTTTGGGGGGGGGCTGGCAACGAGCAGTACTTC.